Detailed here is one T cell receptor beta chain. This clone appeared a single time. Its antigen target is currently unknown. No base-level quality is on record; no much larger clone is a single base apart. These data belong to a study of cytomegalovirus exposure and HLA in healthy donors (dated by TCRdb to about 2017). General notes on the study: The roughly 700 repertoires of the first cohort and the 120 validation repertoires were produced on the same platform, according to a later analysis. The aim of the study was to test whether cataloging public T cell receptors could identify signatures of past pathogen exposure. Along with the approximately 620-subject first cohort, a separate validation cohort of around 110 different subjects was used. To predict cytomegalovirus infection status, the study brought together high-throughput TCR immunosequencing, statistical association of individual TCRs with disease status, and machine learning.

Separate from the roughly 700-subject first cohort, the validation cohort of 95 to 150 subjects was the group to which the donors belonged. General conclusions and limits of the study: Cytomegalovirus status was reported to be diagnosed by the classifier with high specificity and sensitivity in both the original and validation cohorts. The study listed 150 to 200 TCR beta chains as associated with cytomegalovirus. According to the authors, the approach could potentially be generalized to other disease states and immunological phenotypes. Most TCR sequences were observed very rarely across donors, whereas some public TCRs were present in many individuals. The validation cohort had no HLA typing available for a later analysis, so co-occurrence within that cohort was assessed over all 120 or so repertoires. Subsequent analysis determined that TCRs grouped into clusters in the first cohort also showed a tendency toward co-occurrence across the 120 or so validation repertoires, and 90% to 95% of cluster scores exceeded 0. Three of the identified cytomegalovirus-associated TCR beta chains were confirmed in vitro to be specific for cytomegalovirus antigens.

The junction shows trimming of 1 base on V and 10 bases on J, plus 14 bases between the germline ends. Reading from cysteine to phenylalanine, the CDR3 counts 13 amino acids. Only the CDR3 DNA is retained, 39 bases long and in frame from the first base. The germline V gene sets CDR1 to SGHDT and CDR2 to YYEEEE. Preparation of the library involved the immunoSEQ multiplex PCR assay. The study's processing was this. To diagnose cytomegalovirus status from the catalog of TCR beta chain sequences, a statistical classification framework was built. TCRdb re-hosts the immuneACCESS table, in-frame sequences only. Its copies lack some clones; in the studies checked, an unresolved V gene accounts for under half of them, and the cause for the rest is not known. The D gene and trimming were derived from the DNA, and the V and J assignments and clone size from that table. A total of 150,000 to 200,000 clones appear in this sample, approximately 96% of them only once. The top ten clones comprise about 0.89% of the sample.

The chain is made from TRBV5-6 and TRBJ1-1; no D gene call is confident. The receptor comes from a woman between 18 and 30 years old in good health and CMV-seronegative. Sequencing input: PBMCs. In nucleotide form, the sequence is TGTGCCAGCAGCTTGTTCACTGTCGGGTTAGCTTTCTTT. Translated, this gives CASSLFTVGLAFF. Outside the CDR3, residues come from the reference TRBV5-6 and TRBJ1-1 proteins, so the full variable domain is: DAGVTQSPTHLIKTRGQQVTLRCSPKSGHDTVSWYQQALGQGPQFIFQYYEEEERQRGNFPDRFSGHQFPNYSSELNVNALLLGDSALYLCASSLFTVGLAFFGQGTRLTVV.